This T cell receptor beta chain was sequenced during a study of blood T cells in healthy people across ages. The CDR3 is 18 residues long. Trimming took off 8 bases at V and 0 bases at J, with 20 bases between the two ends. Germline values: CDR1 MNHEY, CDR2 SMNVEV (reference sequence). Per-sample yields of isolated PBMCs were at least 6 million. The study's findings and limits: The percentage of naive T cells correlated strongly with TCR beta diversity. The study regarded diversity estimates from one million T cells as underestimates.

Turning to this clonotype: Antigen: not known.

Combining a sample-barcoded 5' primer with a J-beta primer mix, a second PCR ran for 7 to 11 cycles. Paired-end reads containing CDR3 totaled no fewer than 3 million for each sample. One entry per CDR3 protein, called by TCRdb with MiXCR from the 5' RACE reads. The sample consists of 1.5 million to 2 million distinct CDR3 sequences, 28% of them appearing once. V is TRBV27 and J is TRBJ2-6, with a possible D match to TRBD2 (6 bases). This clonotype was obtained from a woman in her thirties in good health. What was sequenced was blood. CDR3 DNA sequence: TGTGCCAGCTCATCCCTTTCAGGGACTTACTCTGGGGCCAACGTCCTGACTTTC. It specifies CASSSLSGTYSGANVLTF.